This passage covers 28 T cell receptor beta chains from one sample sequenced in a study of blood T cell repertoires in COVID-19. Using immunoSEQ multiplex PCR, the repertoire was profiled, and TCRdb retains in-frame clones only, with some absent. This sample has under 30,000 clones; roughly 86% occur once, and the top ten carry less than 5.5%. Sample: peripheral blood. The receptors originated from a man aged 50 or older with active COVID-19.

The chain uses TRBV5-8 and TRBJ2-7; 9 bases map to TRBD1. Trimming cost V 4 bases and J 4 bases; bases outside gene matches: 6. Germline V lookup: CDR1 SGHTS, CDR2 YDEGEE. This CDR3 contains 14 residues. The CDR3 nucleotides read TGTGCCAGCAGCCCACGGACAGGGGCATACGAGCAGTACTTC. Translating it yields CASSPRTGAYEQYF.

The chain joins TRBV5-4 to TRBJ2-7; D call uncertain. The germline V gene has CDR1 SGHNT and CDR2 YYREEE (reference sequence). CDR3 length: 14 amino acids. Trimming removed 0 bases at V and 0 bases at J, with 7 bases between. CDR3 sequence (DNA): TGTGCCAGCAGCTTGGACAGTACCTCCTACGAGCAGTACTTC. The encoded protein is CASSLDSTSYEQYF.

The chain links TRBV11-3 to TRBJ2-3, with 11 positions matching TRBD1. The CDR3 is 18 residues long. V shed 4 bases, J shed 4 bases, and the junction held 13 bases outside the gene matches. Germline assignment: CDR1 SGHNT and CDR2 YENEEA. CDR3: CASSSTLDRGRRADTQYF. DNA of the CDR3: TGTGCCAGCAGCTCTACCCTGGACAGGGGGCGCCGTGCAGATACGCAGTATTTT.

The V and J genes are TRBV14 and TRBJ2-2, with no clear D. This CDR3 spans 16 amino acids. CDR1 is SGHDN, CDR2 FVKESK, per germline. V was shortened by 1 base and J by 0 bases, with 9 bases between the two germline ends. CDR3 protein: CASSQVLPTNTGELFF. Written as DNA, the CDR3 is TGTGCCAGCAGCCAAGTTCTACCGACGAACACCGGGGAGCTGTTTTTT. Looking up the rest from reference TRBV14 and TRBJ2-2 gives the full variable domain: EAGVTQFPSHSVIEKGQTVTLRCDPISGHDNLYWYRRVMGKEIKFLLHFVKESKQDESGMPNNRFLAERTGGTYSTLKVQPAELEDSGVYFCASSQVLPTNTGELFFGEGSRLTVL.

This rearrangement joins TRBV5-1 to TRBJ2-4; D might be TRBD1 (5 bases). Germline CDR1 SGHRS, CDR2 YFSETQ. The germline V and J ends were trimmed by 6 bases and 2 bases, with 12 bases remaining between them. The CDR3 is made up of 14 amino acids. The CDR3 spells CASNQGEPKNIQYF. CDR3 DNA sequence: TGCGCCAGCAACCAAGGGGAACCCAAAAACATTCAGTACTTC.

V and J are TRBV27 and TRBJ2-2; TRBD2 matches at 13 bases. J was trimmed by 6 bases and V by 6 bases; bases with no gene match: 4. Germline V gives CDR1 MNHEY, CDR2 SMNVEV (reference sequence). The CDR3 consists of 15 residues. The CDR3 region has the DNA TGTGCCAGCAGAGGACTAGCGGGAGTCGCCGGGGAGCTGTTTTTT. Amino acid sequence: CASRGLAGVAGELFF.

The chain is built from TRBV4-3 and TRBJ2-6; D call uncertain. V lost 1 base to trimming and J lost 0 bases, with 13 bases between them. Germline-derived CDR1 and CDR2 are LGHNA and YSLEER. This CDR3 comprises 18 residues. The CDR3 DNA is TGCGCCAGCAGCCAAGGACTTCCAGCAAGCTCTGGGGCCAACGTCCTGACTTTC. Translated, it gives CASSQGLPASSGANVLTF.

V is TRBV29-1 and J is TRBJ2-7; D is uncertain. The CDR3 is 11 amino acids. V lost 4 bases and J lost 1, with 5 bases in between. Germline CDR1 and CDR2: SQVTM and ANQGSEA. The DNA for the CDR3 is TGCAGCGTTGTCGTGTCCTACGAGCAGTACTTC. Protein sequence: CSVVVSYEQYF.

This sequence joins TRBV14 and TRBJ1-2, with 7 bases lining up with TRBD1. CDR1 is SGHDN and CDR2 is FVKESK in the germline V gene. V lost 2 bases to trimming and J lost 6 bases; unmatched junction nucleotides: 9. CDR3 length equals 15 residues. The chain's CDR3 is CASSQRKGALDGYTF. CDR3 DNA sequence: TGTGCCAGCAGCCAAAGGAAGGGGGCATTGGATGGCTACACCTTC.

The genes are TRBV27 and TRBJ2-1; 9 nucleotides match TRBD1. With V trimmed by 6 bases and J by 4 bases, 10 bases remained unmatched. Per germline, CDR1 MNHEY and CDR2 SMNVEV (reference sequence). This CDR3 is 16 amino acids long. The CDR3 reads CASRPSRTGVYNEQFF. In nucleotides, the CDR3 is TGTGCCAGCAGACCTTCCCGGACAGGGGTTTACAATGAGCAGTTCTTC.

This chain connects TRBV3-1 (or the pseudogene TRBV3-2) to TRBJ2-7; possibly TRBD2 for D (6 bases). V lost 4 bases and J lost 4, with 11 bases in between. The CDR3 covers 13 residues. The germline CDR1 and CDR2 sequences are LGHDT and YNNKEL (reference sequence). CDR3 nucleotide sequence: TGTGCCAGCAGCCTCGGGACTCTTTACGAGCAGTACTTC. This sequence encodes CASSLGTLYEQYF.

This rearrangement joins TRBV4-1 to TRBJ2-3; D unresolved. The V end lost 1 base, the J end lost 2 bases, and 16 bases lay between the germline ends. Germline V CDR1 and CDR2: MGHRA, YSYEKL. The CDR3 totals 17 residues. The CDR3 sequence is CASSQGWVGSDTDTQYF. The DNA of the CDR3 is TGCGCCAGCAGCCAAGGGTGGGTCGGGTCCGACACAGATACGCAGTATTTT.

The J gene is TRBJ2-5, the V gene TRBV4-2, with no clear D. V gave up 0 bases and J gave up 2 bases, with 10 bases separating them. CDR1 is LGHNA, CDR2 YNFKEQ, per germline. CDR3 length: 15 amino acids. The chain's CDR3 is CASSQDWAFQETQYF. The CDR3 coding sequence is TGTGCCAGCAGCCAAGATTGGGCGTTTCAAGAGACCCAGTACTTC.

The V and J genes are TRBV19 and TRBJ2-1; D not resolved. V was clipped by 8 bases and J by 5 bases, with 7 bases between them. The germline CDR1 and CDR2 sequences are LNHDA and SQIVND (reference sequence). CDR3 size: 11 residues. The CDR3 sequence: CASHSHNEQFF. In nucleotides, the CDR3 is TGTGCCAGTCATAGCCACAATGAGCAGTTCTTC.

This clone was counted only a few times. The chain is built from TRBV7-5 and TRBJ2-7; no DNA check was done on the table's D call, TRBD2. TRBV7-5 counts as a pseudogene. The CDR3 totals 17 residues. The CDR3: CVRSFHHGTSLSYEQYF. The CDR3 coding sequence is TGTGTCAGAAGCTTTCACCACGGGACTAGCCTCTCCTACGAGCAGTACTTC.

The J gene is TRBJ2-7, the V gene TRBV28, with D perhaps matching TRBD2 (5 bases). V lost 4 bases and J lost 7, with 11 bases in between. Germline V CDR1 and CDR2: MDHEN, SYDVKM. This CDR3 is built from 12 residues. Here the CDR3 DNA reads TGTGCCAGCAGTTCTACCGGGGAAGAGCAGTACTTC. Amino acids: CASSSTGEEQYF.

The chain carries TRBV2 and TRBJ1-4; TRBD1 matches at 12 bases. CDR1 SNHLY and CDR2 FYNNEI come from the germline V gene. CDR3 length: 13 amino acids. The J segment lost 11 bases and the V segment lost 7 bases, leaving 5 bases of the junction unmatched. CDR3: CASTGQGARKLFF. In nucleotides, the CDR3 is TGTGCCAGCACGGGACAGGGGGCCAGGAAACTGTTTTTT.

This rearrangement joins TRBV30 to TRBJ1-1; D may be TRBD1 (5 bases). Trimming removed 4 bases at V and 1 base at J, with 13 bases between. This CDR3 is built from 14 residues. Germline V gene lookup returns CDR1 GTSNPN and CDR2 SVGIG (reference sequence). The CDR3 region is CAWTRGDGNTEAFF. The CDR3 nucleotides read TGTGCCTGGACTCGGGGGGACGGGAACACTGAAGCTTTCTTT.

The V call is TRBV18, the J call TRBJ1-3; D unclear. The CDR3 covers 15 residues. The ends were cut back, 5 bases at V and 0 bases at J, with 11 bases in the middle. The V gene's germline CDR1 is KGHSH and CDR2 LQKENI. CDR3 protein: CASSTSGSSGNTIYF. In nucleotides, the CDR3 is TGTGCCAGCTCAACTTCAGGAAGCTCTGGAAACACCATATATTTT.

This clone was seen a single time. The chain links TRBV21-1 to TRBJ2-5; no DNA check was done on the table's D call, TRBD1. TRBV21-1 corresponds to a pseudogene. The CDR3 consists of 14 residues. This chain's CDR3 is CASSKVGVRETQYF. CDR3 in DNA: TGTGCCAGCAGCAAAGTAGGGGTAAGGGAGACCCAGTACTTC.

This chain's CDR3 is CASSFRGLEQFF. The CDR3 DNA is TGTGCCAGCAGCTTTAGGGGGCTTGAGCAGTTCTTC. The V gene is TRBV7-9, the J gene TRBJ2-1; TRBD1 matches 7 bases. This CDR3 is built from 12 residues. In germline, CDR1 is SEHNR, CDR2 FQNEAQ (reference sequence). Trimming cost V 3 bases and J 9 bases; bases outside gene matches: 2.

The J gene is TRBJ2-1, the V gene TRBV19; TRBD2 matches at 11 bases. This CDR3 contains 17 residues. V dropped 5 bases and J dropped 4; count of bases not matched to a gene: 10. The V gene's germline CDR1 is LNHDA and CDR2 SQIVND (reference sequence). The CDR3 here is CASSPVAGGSNYNEQFF. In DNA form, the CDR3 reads TGTGCCAGTAGTCCCGTAGCGGGGGGGTCAAATTACAATGAGCAGTTCTTC.

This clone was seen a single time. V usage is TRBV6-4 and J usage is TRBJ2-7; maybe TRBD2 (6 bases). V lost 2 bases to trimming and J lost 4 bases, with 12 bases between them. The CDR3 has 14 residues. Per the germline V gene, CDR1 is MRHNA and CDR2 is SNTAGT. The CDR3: CASSDPTSGYEQYF. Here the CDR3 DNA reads TGTGCCAGCAGTGACCCGACTAGTGGGTACGAGCAGTACTTC.

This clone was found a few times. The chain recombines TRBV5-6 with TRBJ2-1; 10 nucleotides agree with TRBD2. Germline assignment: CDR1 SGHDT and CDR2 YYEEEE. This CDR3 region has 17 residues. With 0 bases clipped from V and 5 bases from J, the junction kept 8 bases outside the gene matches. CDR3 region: CASSLALRTSGNNEQFF. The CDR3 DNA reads TGTGCCAGCAGCTTGGCCCTTAGGACTAGCGGAAACAATGAGCAGTTCTTC.

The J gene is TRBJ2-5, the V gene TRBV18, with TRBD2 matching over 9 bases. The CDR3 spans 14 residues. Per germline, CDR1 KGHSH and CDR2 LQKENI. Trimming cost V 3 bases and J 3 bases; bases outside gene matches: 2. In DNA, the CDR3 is TGTGCCAGCTCACCTCCTAGCGGGGAAGAGACCCAGTACTTC. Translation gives CASSPPSGEETQYF. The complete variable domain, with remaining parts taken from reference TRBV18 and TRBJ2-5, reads NAGVMQNPRHLVRRRGQEARLRCSPMKGHSHVYWYRQLPEEGLKFMVYLQKENIIDESGMPKERFSAEFPKEGPSILRIQQVVRGDSAAYFCASSPPSGEETQYFGPGTRLLVL.

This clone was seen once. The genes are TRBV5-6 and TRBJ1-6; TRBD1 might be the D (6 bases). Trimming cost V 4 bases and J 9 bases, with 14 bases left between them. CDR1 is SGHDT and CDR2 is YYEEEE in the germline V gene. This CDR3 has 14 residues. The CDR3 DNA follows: TGTGCCAGCAGCCGCACAGGGCGCAGTTCACCCCTCCACTTT. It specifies CASSRTGRSSPLHF.

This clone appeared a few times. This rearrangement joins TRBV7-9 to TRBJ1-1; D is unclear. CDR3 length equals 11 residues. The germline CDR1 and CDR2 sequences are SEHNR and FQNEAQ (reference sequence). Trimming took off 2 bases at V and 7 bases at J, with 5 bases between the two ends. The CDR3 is CASSLLNEAFF. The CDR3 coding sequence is TGTGCCAGCAGCTTATTAAATGAAGCTTTCTTT.

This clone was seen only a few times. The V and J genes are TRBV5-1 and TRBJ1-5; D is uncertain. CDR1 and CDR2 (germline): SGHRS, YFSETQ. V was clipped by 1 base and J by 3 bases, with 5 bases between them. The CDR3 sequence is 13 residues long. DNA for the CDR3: TGCGCCAGCAGCTTGACAGACAATCAGCCCCAGCATTTT. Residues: CASSLTDNQPQHF.